The present T cell receptor (beta chain) was sequenced within a study of cytomegalovirus exposure and HLA in healthy donors (dated by TCRdb to the late 2010s). With regard to the full study: An earlier analysis of some 550 of the donors reported more than 250 Gb of sequence data and 117 million unique TCR beta sequences from some 180 million T cells. In a later analysis, previously published TCR beta repertoires from about 670 donors were re-analyzed and high-resolution HLA genotyping was added so that TCR occurrence patterns could be studied. A separate validation cohort of about 110 different subjects was used in addition to the approximately 640-subject first cohort. Donor age, sex, ethnicity and CMV serostatus were collected together with the repertoire data. An earlier analysis of some 500 of the donors used high-throughput TCR beta sequencing to judge whether each TCR beta V gene segment behaved as functional or pseudogenic. Among a few hundred genotyped donors of the cohort, an average of 235,054 unique TCR beta nucleotide sequences were sequenced per donor, roughly 20% of them non-productive. All discovery cohort repertoires had been generated on a single sequencing platform. The study was designed to test whether signatures of past pathogen exposure could be identified by cataloging public T cell receptors. The genetic ancestry cluster associated with self-reported Caucasian donors included roughly 84% of the 350 to 500 genotyped donors. Typing coverage differed by locus: A, B, C, DRB1 and DQB1 were typed in roughly 620-630 donors, DQA1 in approximately 520, DPA1 in over 600, and DPB1 in just under 490. In a later genetic analysis, genome-wide SNP genotypes for about 55% of the roughly 700 donors were used, and that subset was treated as a discovery cohort. About 280 gigabases of sequencing data and 91 million or so unique TCR sequences made up an early release that covered nearly 650 HLA-typed donors. The study profiled the T cell repertoires of hundreds of subjects by immunosequencing and related them to cytomegalovirus serostatus. Both class I and class II loci were covered by HLA typing, at four-digit resolution. High-throughput TCR immunosequencing, statistical association of individual TCRs with disease status, and machine learning were combined to predict cytomegalovirus infection status. In the later analysis, no new phenotypic data were used to find candidate immune exposures; instead, reliance was placed on TCR beta sequences and their occurrence across donors. Because of strong linkage in the cohort, four or five DR-DQ haplotypes were treated as single units for association and clustering. General study outcomes and caveats: Several of the top co-occurrence clusters appeared to be linked to parvovirus B19, influenza, CMV and Epstein-Barr virus, according to a later analysis. Roughly uniform sequencing depth across donors was assumed in presence/absence analyses, although this assumption may not hold. When HLA alleles, especially DR and DQ, strongly co-occurred, attributing TCR associations to individual alleles was difficult. Some IMGT-functional V segments, including TRBV6-2 and TRBV6-3, could not be told apart with the 87-base-pair reads, so those segments were excluded. Linkage disequilibrium might explain the correlated functional status among segregating V segments, but an unknown experimental factor could not be ruled out. A few of the identified cytomegalovirus-associated TCR beta chains were confirmed in vitro to be specific for cytomegalovirus antigens. The cohort was sequenced for TCR beta chains only, and without alpha or paired-chain data the features that could be detected were limited. According to a later analysis, most CMV-associated TCR beta chains appeared to be HLA-restricted, and the HLA associations seemed to be driven largely by CMV exposure. The earlier analysis of a few hundred of the donors excluded 15 to 20 rarely observed V segments, including chromosome 9 orphons, because counts were too low. A cluster of highly shared sequence variants was judged likely to be a technical artifact of the sequencing pipeline. CMV serostatus was the only immune exposure information available for the cohort. The authors suggested that the approach could potentially be extended to other disease states and immunological phenotypes. According to a later genetic analysis, donors in an Asian-associated ancestry cluster had fewer N-insertions in productive TCRs than the approximately 670-donor mean. A further reported finding was that TCR beta sequences accurately predicted the HLA-A and HLA-B alleles for most subjects in the first cohort. An earlier analysis of several hundred of the donors showed that most TCR beta V segments appeared in productive rearrangements either about 90% or about 30% of the time, which broadly matched IMGT annotations. In a later analysis, HLA-associated TCR beta chains showed more clonal expansion and lower generation probabilities than non-associated chains that were equally common. Across donors, most TCR sequences were observed very rarely, whereas some public TCRs were present in many individuals. According to a later analysis, TCR association rates differed among HLA loci, with DRB1 alleles showing the most associated TCRs and HLA-C alleles showing the fewest. In both the original and validation cohorts, the classifier was reported to diagnose cytomegalovirus status with high specificity and sensitivity. Because some donors lacked HLA typing at each locus, the association tests relied only on the typed subset. A later genetic analysis associated a missense DCLRE1C variant with V-gene and J-gene trimming of TCR beta chains, and an independent cohort replicated the association. A later analysis associated about 16,000 TCR beta sequences with specific HLA alleles at a false discovery rate of 0.05. In the study, about 150 TCR beta chains were listed as associated with cytomegalovirus.

Regarding this clone: Its recognized antigen is unknown. No clone much larger than this one lies a single base away; base qualities are absent.

The cohort was made up of hundreds of healthy bone marrow donors. Cohort members were all nominally healthy when sampled, although unrecorded immune exposures were likely present. The donor was CMV seropositive and belonged to the group of 250 to 350 seropositive cohort members. A peripheral blood sample was provided by each donor, and peripheral blood mononuclear cells were used for TCR beta sequencing. The Qiagen DNeasy Blood Extraction Kit was used to extract genomic DNA from the blood cell samples. V drops 0 bases and J drops 2 bases, leaving 11 bases in between. Inclusive of the bounding cysteine and phenylalanine, the CDR3 is 15 residues long. The read is trimmed to its CDR3 DNA, 45 bases read in frame from base 1. Taken from the germline V gene, the CDR1 and CDR2 loops are SGHRS and YFSETQ. The protocol used for the library was the immunoSEQ multiplex PCR assay. For the multiplex PCR, a mixture combining 60 forward primers for TCR Vbeta segments and 13 reverse primers for TCR Jbeta segments was used. Amplification of the CDR3 region of rearranged TCR beta genes was performed with a multiplex PCR assay on genomic DNA. On the Illumina HiSeq System, the amplified TCR beta libraries were sequenced as 87-base-pair reads. Turning to the authors' computational methods: In a later analysis, roughly 80 million unique TCR beta chains were counted across the roughly 610 repertoires, and around 11 million of these chains were shared by at least two donors. Raw reads were error-corrected and collapsed into unique sequences with a nearest-neighbor algorithm that merged closely related sequences to remove PCR and sequencing errors. V, D and J gene segments were assigned by aligning CDR3 sequences to IMGT reference sequences. For a sequence to be retained, at least a six-nucleotide match to both a V gene segment and a J gene segment was required. A rearrangement counted as productive if the CDR3 had no stop codons and remained in frame with V and J, and every other rearrangement counted as non-productive. CDR3 was defined according to IMGT convention as the region running from the second conserved V-encoded cysteine to the conserved J-encoded phenylalanine. The earlier analysis of more than 450 of the donors excluded sequences that lacked an unambiguous match to a single V gene segment. An earlier analysis of almost 600 of the donors classified V segments as functional when productive rearrangements were above 56.7% and as segregating when the standard deviation between donors was above 5%. A statistical classification framework was built to diagnose cytomegalovirus status from the catalog of TCR beta chain sequences. In a later analysis, V and J genes were assigned by comparing TCR nucleotide sequences against IMGT/GENE-DB human TR gene sequences. Using the TCRdist pipeline, a later analysis assigned CDR3 sequences along with most-parsimonious VDJ recombination scenarios. In a later analysis, every TCR beta chain was defined by the combination of its CDR3 amino acid sequence and its V-gene family, and reads without a unique V-gene family were dropped. A later analysis removed 592 highly shared, low-generation-probability nucleotide sequences to deal with suspected cross-contamination and a sequencing artifact. For each public chain, a later analysis derived a clonal expansion index from normalized ranks of inferred template counts within each repertoire. In a later analysis, generation probabilities were computed with a VDJ recombination model fitted to out-of-frame rearrangements, and the resulting probabilities were checked against IGoR. Hypergeometric tests were used in a later analysis to score TCR-TCR, TCR-HLA and TCR-CMV co-occurrence, with a repertoire-size bias correction applied to the TCR pairs. A later analysis estimated false discovery rates by permuting HLA or CMV assignments 20 times. In a later analysis, co-occurring TCRs were grouped with DBSCAN, and TCRdist sequence similarity was added when clustering was performed within HLA-allele-positive subsets. Co-occurrence clustering excluded repertoires with fewer than 30,000 or more than 120,000 public chains, plus five with anomalous nucleotide sharing. Entries here come from immuneACCESS through TCRdb and include only in-frame sequences with V and J called. Some clones fail to appear in such tables; in the studies checked, an unresolved V gene covers under half of the shortfall, and the cause of the remainder is unknown. That table is the source of V, J and clone size, and D and trimming were worked out from the DNA. This sample lists more than 100,000 clones; 60% to 80% were detected once. 4.2% of the sample is taken by the ten largest.

Specimen: PBMCs. The clonotype was recovered from a man aged 50 to 59 in good health and CMV-seropositive. Recombination linked TRBV5-1 to TRBJ1-1, with a weak D call of TRBD1 (5 bases match). At the DNA level, the sequence is TGCGCCAGCAGCTTGGGGGGCAGCCAAAACACTGAAGCTTTCTTT. This encodes CASSLGGSQNTEAFF.